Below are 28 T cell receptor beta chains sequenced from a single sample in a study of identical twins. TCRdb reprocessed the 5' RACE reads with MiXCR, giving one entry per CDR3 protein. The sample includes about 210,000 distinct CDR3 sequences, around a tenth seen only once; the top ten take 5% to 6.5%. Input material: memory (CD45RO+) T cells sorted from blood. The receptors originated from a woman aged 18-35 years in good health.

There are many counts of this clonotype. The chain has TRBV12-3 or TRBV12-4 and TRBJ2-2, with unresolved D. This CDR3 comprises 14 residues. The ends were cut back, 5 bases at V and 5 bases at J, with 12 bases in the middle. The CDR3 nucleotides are TGTGCCAGCAGTCCCATACCCCCGACCGGGGAGCTGTTTTTT. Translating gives CASSPIPPTGELFF.

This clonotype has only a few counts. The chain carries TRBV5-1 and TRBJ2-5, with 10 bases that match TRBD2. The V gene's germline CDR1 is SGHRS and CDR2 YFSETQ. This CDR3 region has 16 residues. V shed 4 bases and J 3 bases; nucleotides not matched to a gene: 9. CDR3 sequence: CASSEWTSGFKETQYF. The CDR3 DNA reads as TGCGCCAGCAGCGAGTGGACTAGCGGATTCAAAGAGACCCAGTACTTC.

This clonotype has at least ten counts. Here the CDR3 DNA reads TGCAGTGCTATACCTTGGGACACTGAAGCTTTCTTT. Amino acids: CSAIPWDTEAFF. This chain uses TRBV20-1 with TRBJ1-1; D gene ambiguous. V dropped 4 bases and J dropped 3 bases, with 9 bases sitting between them. Germline-derived CDR1 and CDR2 are DFQATT and SNEGSKA (reference sequence). The CDR3 length is 12 residues.

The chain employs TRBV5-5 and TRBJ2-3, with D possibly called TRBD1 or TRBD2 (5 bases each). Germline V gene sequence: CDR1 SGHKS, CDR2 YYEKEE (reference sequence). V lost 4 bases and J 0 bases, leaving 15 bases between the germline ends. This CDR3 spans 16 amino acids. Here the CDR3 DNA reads TGTGCCAGCAGCCGGACTGGGACCGCAAGCACAGATACGCAGTATTTT. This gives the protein CASSRTGTASTDTQYF.

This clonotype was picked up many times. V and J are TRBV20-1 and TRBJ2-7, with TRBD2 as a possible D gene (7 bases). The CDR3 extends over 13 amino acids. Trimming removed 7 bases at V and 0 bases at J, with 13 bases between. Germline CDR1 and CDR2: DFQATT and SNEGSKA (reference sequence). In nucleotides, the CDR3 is TGCAGTGGGGAGGGACACCACTCCTACGAGCAGTACTTC. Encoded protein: CSGEGHHSYEQYF.

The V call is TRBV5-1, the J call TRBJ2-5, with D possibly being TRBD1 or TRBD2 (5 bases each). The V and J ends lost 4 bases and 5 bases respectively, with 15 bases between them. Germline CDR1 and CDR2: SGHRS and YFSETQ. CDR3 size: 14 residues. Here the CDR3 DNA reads TGCGCCAGCAGCCTCGGGACGGAAAGGGAGACCCAGTACTTC. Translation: CASSLGTERETQYF.

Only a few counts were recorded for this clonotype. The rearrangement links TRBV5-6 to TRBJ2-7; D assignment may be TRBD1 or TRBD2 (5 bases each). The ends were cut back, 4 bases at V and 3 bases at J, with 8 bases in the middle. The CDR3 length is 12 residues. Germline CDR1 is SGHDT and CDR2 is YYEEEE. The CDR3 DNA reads TGTGCCAGCAGCCAGAGGGGCTACGAGCAGTACTTC. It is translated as CASSQRGYEQYF.

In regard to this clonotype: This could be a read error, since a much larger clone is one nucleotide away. In DNA, the CDR3 is TGTGCCAGCAGCCCAAGTAGCGGGGACCTGGGCAATACGCAGTATTTT. Its protein product is CASSPSSGDLGNTQYF. The chain couples TRBV11-2 to TRBJ2-3; 8 nucleotides line up with TRBD2. The V and J ends lost 5 bases and 7 bases, in that order; junction bases with no gene match: 14. From germline, CDR1 is SGHAT and CDR2 FQNNGV. The CDR3 runs to 16 residues.

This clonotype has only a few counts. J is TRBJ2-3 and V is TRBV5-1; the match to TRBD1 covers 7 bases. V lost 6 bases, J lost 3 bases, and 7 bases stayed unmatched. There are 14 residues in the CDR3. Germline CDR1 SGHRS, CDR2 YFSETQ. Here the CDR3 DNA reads TGCGCCAGCAAGGTCGAGGGGGCAACAGATACGCAGTATTTT. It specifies CASKVEGATDTQYF.

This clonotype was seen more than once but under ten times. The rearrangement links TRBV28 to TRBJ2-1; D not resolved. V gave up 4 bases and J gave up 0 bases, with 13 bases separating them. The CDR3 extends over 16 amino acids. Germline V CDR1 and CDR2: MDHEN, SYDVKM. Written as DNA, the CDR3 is TGTGCCAGCAGTTCATTCGCTGCACGCTCCTACAATGAGCAGTTCTTC. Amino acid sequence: CASSSFAARSYNEQFF. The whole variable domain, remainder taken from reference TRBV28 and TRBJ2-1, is DVKVTQSSRYLVKRTGEKVFLECVQDMDHENMFWYRQDPGLGLRLIYFSYDVKMKEKGDIPEGYSVSREKKERFSLILESASTNQTSMYLCASSSFAARSYNEQFFGPGTRLTVL.

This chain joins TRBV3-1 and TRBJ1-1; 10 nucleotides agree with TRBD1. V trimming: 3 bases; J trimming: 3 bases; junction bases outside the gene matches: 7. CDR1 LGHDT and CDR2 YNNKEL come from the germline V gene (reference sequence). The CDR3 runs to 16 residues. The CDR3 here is CASSHLAGTGDTEAFF. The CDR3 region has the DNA TGTGCCAGCAGCCACTTGGCCGGGACAGGGGACACTGAAGCTTTCTTT.

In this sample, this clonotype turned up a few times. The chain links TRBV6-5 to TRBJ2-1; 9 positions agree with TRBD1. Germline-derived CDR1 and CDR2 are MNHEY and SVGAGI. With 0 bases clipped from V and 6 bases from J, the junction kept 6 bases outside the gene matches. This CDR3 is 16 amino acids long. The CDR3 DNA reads TGTGCCAGCAGTTACTCGGGACAGGGAGAGGGCAATGAGCAGTTCTTC. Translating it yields CASSYSGQGEGNEQFF.

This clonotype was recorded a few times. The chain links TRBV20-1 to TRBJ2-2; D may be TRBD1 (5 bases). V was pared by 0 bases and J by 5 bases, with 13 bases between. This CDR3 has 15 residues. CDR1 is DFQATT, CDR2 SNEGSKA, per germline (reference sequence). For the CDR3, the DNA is TGCAGTGCTAGAGAGGGGCAGAGAATGACCGGGGAGCTGTTTTTT. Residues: CSAREGQRMTGELFF.

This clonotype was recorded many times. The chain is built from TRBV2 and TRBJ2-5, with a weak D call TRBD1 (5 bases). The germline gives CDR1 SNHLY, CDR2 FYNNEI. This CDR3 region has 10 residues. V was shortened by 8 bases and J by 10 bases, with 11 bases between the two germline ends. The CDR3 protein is CASQGQNQYF. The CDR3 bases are TGTGCCAGCCAGGGCCAAAACCAGTACTTC.

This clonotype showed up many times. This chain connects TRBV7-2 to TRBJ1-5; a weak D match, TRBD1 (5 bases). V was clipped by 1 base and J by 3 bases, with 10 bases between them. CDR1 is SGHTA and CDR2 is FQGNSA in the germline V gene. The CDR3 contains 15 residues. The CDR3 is CASSLGQGHNQPQHF. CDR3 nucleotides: TGTGCCAGCAGCTTAGGTCAGGGTCACAATCAGCCCCAGCATTTT.

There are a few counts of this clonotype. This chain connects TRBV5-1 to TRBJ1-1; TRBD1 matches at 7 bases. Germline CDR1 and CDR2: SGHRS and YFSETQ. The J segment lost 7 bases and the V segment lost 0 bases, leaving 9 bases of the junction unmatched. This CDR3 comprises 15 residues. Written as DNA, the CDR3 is TGCGCCAGCAGCTTGGGTTCGGCAGGGGGGAATGAAGCTTTCTTT. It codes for CASSLGSAGGNEAFF.

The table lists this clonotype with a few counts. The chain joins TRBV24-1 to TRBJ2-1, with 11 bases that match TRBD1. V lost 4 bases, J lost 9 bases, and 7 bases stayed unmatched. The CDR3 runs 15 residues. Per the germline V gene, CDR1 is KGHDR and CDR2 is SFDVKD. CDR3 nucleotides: TGTGCCACCAGTGACCCGGGACAGGGGGATCGTGAGCAGTTCTTC. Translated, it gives CATSDPGQGDREQFF.

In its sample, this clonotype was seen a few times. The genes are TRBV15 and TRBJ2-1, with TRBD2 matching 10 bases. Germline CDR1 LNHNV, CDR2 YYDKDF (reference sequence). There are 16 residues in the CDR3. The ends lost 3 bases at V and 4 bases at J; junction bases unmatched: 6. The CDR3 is CATSSLLAGEYNEQFF. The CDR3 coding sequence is TGTGCCACCAGCAGTCTCCTAGCGGGGGAATACAATGAGCAGTTCTTC.

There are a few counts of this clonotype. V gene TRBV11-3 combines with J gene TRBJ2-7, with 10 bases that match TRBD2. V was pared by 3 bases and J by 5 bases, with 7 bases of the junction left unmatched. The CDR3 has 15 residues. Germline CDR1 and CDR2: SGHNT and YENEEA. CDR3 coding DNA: TGTGCCAGCAGCTTCGAGGCTAGCGGGAGCCACGAGCAGTACTTC. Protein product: CASSFEASGSHEQYF.

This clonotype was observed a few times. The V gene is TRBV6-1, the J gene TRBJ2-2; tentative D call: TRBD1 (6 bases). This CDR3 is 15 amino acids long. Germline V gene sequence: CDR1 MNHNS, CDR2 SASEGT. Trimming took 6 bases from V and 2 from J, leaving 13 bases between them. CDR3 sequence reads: CASRRGQLNTGELFF. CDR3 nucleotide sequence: TGTGCCAGCAGACGCGGACAGCTAAACACCGGGGAGCTGTTTTTT.

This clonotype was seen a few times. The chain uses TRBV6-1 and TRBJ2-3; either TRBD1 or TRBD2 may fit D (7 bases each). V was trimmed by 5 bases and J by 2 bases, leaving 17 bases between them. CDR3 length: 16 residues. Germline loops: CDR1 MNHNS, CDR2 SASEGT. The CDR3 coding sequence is TGTGCCAGCAGTAGGGGAGGGGGCAGCCTCACAGATACGCAGTATTTT. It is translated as CASSRGGGSLTDTQYF.

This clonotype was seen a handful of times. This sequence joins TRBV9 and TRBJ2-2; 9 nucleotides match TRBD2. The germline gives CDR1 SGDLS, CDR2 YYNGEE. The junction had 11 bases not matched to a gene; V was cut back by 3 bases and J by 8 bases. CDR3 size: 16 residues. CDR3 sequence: CASSASAGGLRGELFF. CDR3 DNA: TGTGCCAGCAGCGCCTCTGCGGGAGGGCTCCGGGGGGAGCTGTTTTTT.

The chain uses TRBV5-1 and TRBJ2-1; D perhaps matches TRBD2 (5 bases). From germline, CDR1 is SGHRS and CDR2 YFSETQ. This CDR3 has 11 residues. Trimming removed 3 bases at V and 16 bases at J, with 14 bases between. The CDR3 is CASSSSGKRFF. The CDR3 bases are TGCGCCAGCAGCTCCTCGGGGAAACGATTCTTC.

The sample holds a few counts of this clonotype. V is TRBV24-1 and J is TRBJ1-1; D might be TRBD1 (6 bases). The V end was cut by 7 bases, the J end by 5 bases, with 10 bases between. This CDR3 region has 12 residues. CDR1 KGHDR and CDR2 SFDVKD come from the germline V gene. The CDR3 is CATRQGCTEAFF. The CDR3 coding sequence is TGTGCCACCAGACAGGGTTGTACTGAAGCTTTCTTT.

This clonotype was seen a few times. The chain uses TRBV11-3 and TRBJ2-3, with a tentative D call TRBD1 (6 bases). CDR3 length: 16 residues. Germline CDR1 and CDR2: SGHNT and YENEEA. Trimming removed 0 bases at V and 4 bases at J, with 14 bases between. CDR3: CASSLDGSRGPDTQYF. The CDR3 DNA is TGTGCCAGCAGCTTAGATGGTTCCAGGGGCCCAGATACGCAGTATTTT.

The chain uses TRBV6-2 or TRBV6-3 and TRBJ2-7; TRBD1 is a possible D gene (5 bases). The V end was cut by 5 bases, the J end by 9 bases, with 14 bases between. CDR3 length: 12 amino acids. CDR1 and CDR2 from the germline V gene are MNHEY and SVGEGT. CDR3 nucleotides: TGTGCCAGCAGTCATCGGACACTTCTGCAGTACTTC. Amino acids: CASSHRTLLQYF.

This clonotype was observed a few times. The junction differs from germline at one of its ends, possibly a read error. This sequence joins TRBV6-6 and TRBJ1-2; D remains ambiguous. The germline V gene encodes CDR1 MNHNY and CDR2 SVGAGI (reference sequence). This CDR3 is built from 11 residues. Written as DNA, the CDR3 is TGTGCCAGCAGCTATAACGATGGCTACACCTTC. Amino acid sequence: CASSYNDGYTF.

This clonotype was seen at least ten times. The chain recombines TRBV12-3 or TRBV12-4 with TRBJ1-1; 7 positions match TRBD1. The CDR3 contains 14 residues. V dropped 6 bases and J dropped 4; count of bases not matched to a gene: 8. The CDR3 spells CASSPGQISTEAFF. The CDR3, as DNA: TGTGCCAGCAGCCCGGGACAGATCTCCACTGAAGCTTTCTTT.